The next 9 T cell receptor beta chains were all read from a single sample in a study of blood T cell repertoires in COVID-19. Here immunoSEQ multiplex PCR was the method, and the copy in TCRdb shows in-frame clones only, minus some. The profile shows 150,000 or so clones, about 85% of them singletons. The sample comprised peripheral blood. Source of these receptors: a human donor in a cohort sampled during active COVID-19.

This clone showed up just once. The chain combines TRBV6-2 or TRBV6-3 with TRBJ1-1; D call uncertain. The CDR3 spans 16 residues. The V gene's germline CDR1 is MNHEY and CDR2 SVGEGT. Trimming pared 6 bases from V and 1 base from J, leaving 18 bases between. This chain's CDR3 is CASSPSRGSGNTEAFF. CDR3 bases: TGTGCCAGCAGCCCCTCTAGAGGGAGCGGGAACACTGAAGCTTTCTTT.

The rearrangement links TRBV7-9 to TRBJ2-7; possibly TRBD2 for D (7 bases). The V and J ends lost 2 bases and 3 bases respectively, with 20 bases between them. Per germline, CDR1 SEHNR and CDR2 FQNEAQ (reference sequence). This CDR3 is 17 amino acids long. CDR3 sequence reads: CASSLSVGGTSIYEQYF. The DNA for the CDR3 is TGTGCCAGCAGCTTAAGCGTGGGGGGGACAAGTATCTACGAGCAGTACTTC.

The rearrangement links TRBV29-1 to TRBJ1-4; D uncertain. V dropped 3 bases and J dropped 7 bases, with 12 bases sitting between them. Germline V gene lookup returns CDR1 SQVTM and CDR2 ANQGSEA. The CDR3 extends over 13 amino acids. For the CDR3, the DNA is TGCAGCGTTGACGGTCTGCCCGGTGAAAAACTGTTTTTT. This codes for CSVDGLPGEKLFF. The variable domain in full, with the rest retrieved from reference TRBV29-1 and TRBJ1-4, is SAVISQKPSRDICQRGTSLTIQCQVDSQVTMMFWYRQQPGQSLTLIATANQGSEATYESGFVIDKFPISRPNLTFSTLTVSNMSPEDSSIYLCSVDGLPGEKLFFGSGTQLSVL.

The chain employs TRBV28 and TRBJ1-6; 10 nucleotides align to TRBD1. The V gene end was trimmed by 6 bases and the J gene end by 7 bases; junction bases not matched to a gene: 12. The CDR3 consists of 17 residues. Germline CDR1 is MDHEN and CDR2 is SYDVKM. CDR3: CASSRPGQGWGNSPLHF. The CDR3 DNA follows: TGTGCCAGCAGCCGGCCGGGACAGGGGTGGGGAAATTCACCCCTCCACTTT.

The chain has TRBV28 and TRBJ2-4; unclear D gene. CDR3 size: 12 residues. Trimming took 3 bases from V and 5 from J, leaving 5 bases between them. Germline CDR1 MDHEN, CDR2 SYDVKM. The DNA for the CDR3 is TGTGCCAGCAGTTTGGGCCAAAACATTCAGTACTTC. This codes for CASSLGQNIQYF.

The chain recombines TRBV2 with TRBJ1-2; D is unclear. This CDR3 contains 13 residues. The V and J ends lost 6 bases and 6 bases respectively, with 14 bases between them. The germline CDR1 and CDR2 sequences are SNHLY and FYNNEI. The CDR3 loop reads CASRRLVSDGYTF. CDR3 nucleotides: TGTGCCAGCAGACGCCTTGTTTCGGATGGCTACACCTTC.

The chain is built from TRBV4-2 and TRBJ2-7; a possible D gene is TRBD1 (5 bases). V was cut by 0 bases and J by 4 bases, with 16 bases left in between. The CDR3 extends over 16 amino acids. Germline-derived CDR1 and CDR2 are LGHNA and YNFKEQ. The CDR3 loop is CASSQDLWGRGYEQYF. CDR3 sequence (DNA): TGTGCCAGCAGCCAAGATCTGTGGGGCCGTGGGTACGAGCAGTACTTC.

V is TRBV27 and J is TRBJ2-5, with 8 bases that match TRBD1. This CDR3 contains 14 residues. Trimming removed 6 bases from V and 7 bases from J; junction bases left unmatched: 10. Germline V gene lookup returns CDR1 MNHEY and CDR2 SMNVEV (reference sequence). CDR3 DNA sequence: TGTGCCAGCAGCTGGGACAGGAACAGCGCGACCCAGTACTTC. It is translated as CASSWDRNSATQYF.

The gene calls are TRBV7-9 and TRBJ1-5, with 7 bases that match TRBD1. Germline V gene sequence: CDR1 SEHNR, CDR2 FQNEAQ (reference sequence). This CDR3 spans 15 amino acids. The J segment lost 0 bases and the V segment lost 5 bases, leaving 4 bases of the junction unmatched. This CDR3 is CASSQGGSSNQPQHF. The CDR3 nucleotides are TGTGCCAGCAGCCAAGGGGGCAGTAGCAATCAGCCCCAGCATTTT. Complete variable domain (other parts from reference TRBV7-9 and TRBJ1-5): DTGVSQNPRHKITKRGQNVTFRCDPISEHNRLYWYRQTLGQGPEFLTYFQNEAQLEKSRLLSDRFSAERPKGSFSTLEIQRTEQGDSAMYLCASSQGGSSNQPQHFGDGTRLSIL.